Each of the 20 T cell receptor beta chains below was sequenced from the same sample in a study of siplizumab effects on memory and regulatory T cells. Method: immunoSEQ multiplex PCR; TCRdb's copy keeps in-frame clones and lacks some. The table includes fewer than 120,000 clones, around nine tenths detected once. Sequenced: CD4+ T cells sorted from blood. These receptors were collected from a human donor in good health.

The chain uses TRBV6-5 and TRBJ2-5, with D unresolved. CDR1 and CDR2 from the germline V gene are MNHEY and SVGAGI. V was pared by 2 bases and J by 5 bases, with 12 bases between. The CDR3 extends over 14 amino acids. The CDR3 spells CASSYGRLGETQYF. CDR3 DNA: TGTGCCAGCAGTTACGGGCGACTCGGGGAGACCCAGTACTTC.

V and J are TRBV7-8 and TRBJ2-7; a possible D gene is TRBD2 (5 bases). This CDR3 has 18 residues. The ends were cut back, 4 bases at V and 0 bases at J, with 22 bases in the middle. Germline V lookup: CDR1 SGHVS, CDR2 FQNEAQ. DNA for the CDR3: TGTGCCAGCAGCTCAAGCTTTCATGGGCGGGCGGACTCCTACGAGCAGTACTTC. This gives the protein CASSSSFHGRADSYEQYF.

This chain links TRBV18 with TRBJ2-7; maybe TRBD1 (6 bases). The CDR3 has 15 residues. Germline assignment: CDR1 KGHSH and CDR2 LQKENI. With 2 bases removed from V and 0 bases from J, the gap between germline ends came to 11 bases. CDR3 nucleotides: TGTGCCAGCTCACCAACGCCGGGACACTCCTACGAGCAGTACTTC. Its protein product is CASSPTPGHSYEQYF.

The V gene is TRBV10-1, the J gene TRBJ2-3; 11 bases are a match to TRBD2. CDR3 length: 16 residues. Germline trimming cut 2 bases from V and 4 bases from J; bases unmatched to any gene: 5. Looked up from germline, CDR1 is WNHNN and CDR2 is SYGVQD (reference sequence). Here the CDR3 reads CASSEATSGNSDTQYF. In DNA form, the CDR3 reads TGCGCCAGCAGTGAGGCGACTAGCGGGAACTCAGATACGCAGTATTTT.

This clone came up once. The rearrangement uses TRBV5-4 and TRBJ2-7; TRBD1 matches 7 bases. The CDR3 sequence is 14 residues long. V lost 3 bases and J lost 2; bases outside the gene matches: 5. Germline V gives CDR1 SGHNT, CDR2 YYREEE (reference sequence). The DNA for the CDR3 is TGTGCCAGCAGCTCAGACAGGGCCCCCTACGAGCAGTACTTC. As protein: CASSSDRAPYEQYF.

The V call is TRBV7-3, the J call TRBJ2-5, with 9 bases matching TRBD2. The germline gives CDR1 SGHTA, CDR2 FQGTGA. CDR3 length: 18 residues. J lost 2 bases, V lost 5 bases, and 15 bases had no gene match. The CDR3 DNA follows: TGTGCCAGCAGCCGGCGGGTAGCGGGAGAAATTGGTCAAGAGACCCAGTACTTC. It codes for CASSRRVAGEIGQETQYF.

The chain couples TRBV11-3 to TRBJ1-1, with a tentative D call TRBD1 (5 bases). Germline V gives CDR1 SGHNT, CDR2 YENEEA. Trimming removed 2 bases from V and 4 bases from J, with 8 bases in between. The CDR3 contains 13 residues. CDR3 sequence (DNA): TGTGCCAGCAGCTTATGGGGGGGCACTGAAGCTTTCTTT. It encodes CASSLWGGTEAFF.

This clone was picked up one time. This chain links TRBV5-6 with TRBJ1-6, with D possibly being TRBD1 (5 bases). The ends were cut back, 0 bases at V and 9 bases at J, with 10 bases in the middle. The CDR3 is 14 residues long. CDR1 is SGHDT and CDR2 is YYEEEE in the germline V gene. The CDR3 here is CASSLGQPISPLHF. CDR3 coding DNA: TGTGCCAGCAGCTTGGGACAGCCGATTTCACCCCTCCACTTT.

The genes are TRBV29-1 and TRBJ1-1; D is ambiguous. The CDR3 runs 11 residues. Germline V gene data show CDR1 as SQVTM and CDR2 as ANQGSEA. Between the trimmed V and J ends, which lost 4 bases and 3 bases, there was a span of 6 bases. The DNA for the CDR3 is TGCAGCGTTGGCGGGGACACTGAAGCTTTCTTT. Protein product: CSVGGDTEAFF. Supplemented by reference TRBV29-1 and TRBJ1-1, the full variable domain reads SAVISQKPSRDICQRGTSLTIQCQVDSQVTMMFWYRQQPGQSLTLIATANQGSEATYESGFVIDKFPISRPNLTFSTLTVSNMSPEDSSIYLCSVGGDTEAFFGQGTRLTVV.

J is TRBJ2-5 and V is TRBV27; TRBD1 agrees at 7 bases. CDR1 is MNHEY and CDR2 is SMNVEV in the germline V gene (reference sequence). The CDR3 is 14 residues long. With V trimmed by 5 bases and J by 3 bases, 6 bases remained unmatched. The CDR3 DNA is TGTGCCAGCAGTCGCCGACAGGGAAAAGAGACCCAGTACTTC. As protein: CASSRRQGKETQYF.

The chain carries TRBV30 and TRBJ2-7; the match to TRBD2 covers 7 bases. Germline assignment: CDR1 GTSNPN and CDR2 SVGIG (reference sequence). V lost 2 bases to trimming and J lost 6 bases; unmatched junction nucleotides: 7. CDR3 size: 13 residues. CDR3 sequence: CAWSLREDSEQYF. The CDR3 DNA follows: TGTGCCTGGAGTCTCCGGGAGGACTCCGAGCAGTACTTC.

This clone has only a few counts. The chain combines TRBV5-1 with TRBJ2-5; D not certain. Germline CDR1 SGHRS, CDR2 YFSETQ. The V gene lost 4 bases and the J gene lost 2 bases, with 12 bases spanning the gap. The CDR3 sequence is 14 residues long. CDR3 DNA sequence: TGCGCCAGCAGCCCCGGTTTTGGGCAAGAGACCCAGTACTTC. Protein sequence: CASSPGFGQETQYF.

This rearrangement joins TRBV6-5 to TRBJ1-1; D remains ambiguous. Germline V gene sequence: CDR1 MNHEY, CDR2 SVGAGI. Trimming removed 6 bases at V and 1 base at J, with 6 bases between. The CDR3 covers 12 residues. The CDR3 here is CASRGRNTEAFF. CDR3 coding DNA: TGTGCCAGCAGGGGCCGGAACACTGAAGCTTTCTTT.

This clone was detected only once. At the DNA level, this CDR3 is encoded by other sequences in the same sample as well. The genes are TRBV7-9 and TRBJ1-1, with no clear D. The CDR3 has 13 amino acids. V lost 1 base, J lost 0 bases, and 3 bases lay in between. Germline CDR1 SEHNR, CDR2 FQNEAQ (reference sequence). CDR3 nucleotides: TGTGCCAGCAGCTTAGAAATGAACACTGAAGCTTTCTTT. Its translation is CASSLEMNTEAFF.

The rearrangement joins TRBV7-9 to TRBJ1-1; D gene ambiguous. Germline V gene data show CDR1 as SEHNR and CDR2 as FQNEAQ (reference sequence). The CDR3 spans 14 residues. V lost 2 bases, J lost 2 bases, and 9 bases lay in between. The CDR3 spells CASSLIAANTEAFF. The CDR3 DNA reads TGTGCCAGCAGCTTAATCGCAGCCAACACTGAAGCTTTCTTT.

The chain joins TRBV13 to TRBJ1-1; TRBD1 aligns across 8 bases. The CDR3 runs to 14 residues. The V and J ends lost 0 bases and 3 bases, in that order; junction bases with no gene match: 0. Per germline, CDR1 PRHDT and CDR2 FYEKMQ (reference sequence). DNA for the CDR3: TGTGCCAGCAGCTTAGGGGACAGGGACACTGAAGCTTTCTTT. This translates into CASSLGDRDTEAFF.

The chain links TRBV7-9 to TRBJ1-1; no clear D. This CDR3 is 12 amino acids long. The V and J ends lost 5 bases and 6 bases respectively, with 10 bases between them. Germline V gives CDR1 SEHNR, CDR2 FQNEAQ (reference sequence). CDR3 sequence reads: CASSPGMAEAFF. The CDR3 DNA sequence: TGTGCCAGCAGCCCCGGTATGGCTGAAGCTTTCTTT.

V is TRBV7-2 and J is TRBJ2-7, with D uncertain. Germline-derived CDR1 and CDR2 are SGHTA and FQGNSA. CDR3 length equals 13 residues. V gave up 1 base and J gave up 3 bases, with 7 bases separating them. Here the CDR3 reads CASSLDPIYEQYF. As DNA, the CDR3 is TGTGCCAGCAGCTTAGATCCTATCTACGAGCAGTACTTC.

V is TRBV19 and J is TRBJ1-5; D unclear. With 3 bases removed from V and 5 bases from J, the gap between germline ends came to 20 bases. This CDR3 comprises 17 residues. Germline assignment: CDR1 LNHDA and CDR2 SQIVND (reference sequence). This CDR3 reads CASSIPPGRNGYQPQHF. For the CDR3, the DNA is TGTGCCAGTAGTATTCCGCCCGGACGGAATGGATATCAGCCCCAGCATTTT.

This chain links TRBV6-5 with TRBJ1-1; D might be TRBD1 (6 bases). V was cut by 5 bases and J by 4 bases, with 8 bases left in between. The CDR3 covers 12 residues. Per the germline V gene, CDR1 is MNHEY and CDR2 is SVGAGI. CDR3 coding DNA: TGTGCCAGCAGTGGGGGGCCCACTGAAGCTTTCTTT. This codes for CASSGGPTEAFF.